The entry below gives a single T cell receptor beta chain sequence along with its context. The gene names here belong to mouse. The observed sequence ends 4 residues before the CDR3 terminus, with the missing tail filled in from the germline J gene. This specimen belongs to a study of CD8+ T cells in alopecia areata. Once RNA had been extracted, it was reverse transcribed into cDNA to act as the sequencing template. Assay: immunoSEQ multiplex PCR; the TCRdb copy retains only in-frame clones and omits some. The sample presents around 290,000 clones, none singletons. This CDR3 has 16 residues. The V gene's germline CDR1 is NSHNY and CDR2 SYGAGN. J lost 0 bases, V lost 4 bases, and 8 bases had no gene match. Cells pooled from cutaneous lymph nodes were sorted on CD4, CD8alpha, NKG2D, NKG2ACE and other markers.

This TCR derives from a C3H/HeJ mouse with alopecia areata. The MHC haplotype of this mouse line is H2-k. The J gene is TRBJ2-3, the V gene TRBV13-1, with 7 bases fitting TRBD1. What was sequenced was CD4+ T cells sorted from a lymph node. The CDR3 sequence is CASSNRDRSSAETLYF. The sequenced CDR3 bases are TGTGCCAGCAGTAACCGGGACAGATCTAGTGCAGAA.